The 3 T cell receptor beta chains given below trace back to one sample, sequenced in a study of radiation and T cells in renal cell carcinoma. Sample time point: blood 2 weeks post-SBRT. Treatment indicated: 15 Gy SBRT to primary tumor, nephrectomy 4 weeks later. Produced via immunoSEQ multiplex PCR; TCRdb's table is partial and in-frame only. This sample has about 150,000 clones, with 80% to 90% found just once. The material was blood, obtained from a patient whose treatment included radiotherapy and nephrectomy. The origin of the receptors is a woman aged 45-60 years with renal cell carcinoma.

This chain joins TRBV11-3 and TRBJ2-7, with D perhaps given as TRBD1 or TRBD2 (5 bases each). The CDR3 spans 12 residues. In germline, CDR1 is SGHNT, CDR2 YENEEA. Trimming left V 5 bases short and J 6 bases short, with 11 bases between. The CDR3 reads CASSLGTGEQYF. The CDR3 DNA is TGTGCCAGCAGCCTAGGGACGGGCGAGCAGTACTTC.

This clone has a handful of counts. CDR3 DNA: TGCGCCAGCAGGGGTTGGGACGTCGGGAACACTGAAGCTTTCTTT. Its translation is CASRGWDVGNTEAFF. The V and J genes are TRBV5-1 and TRBJ1-1, with D perhaps matching TRBD1 (5 bases). V lost 5 bases and J lost 1, with 15 bases in between. CDR3 length equals 15 residues. Germline V gene sequence: CDR1 SGHRS, CDR2 YFSETQ.

The chain joins TRBV7-9 to TRBJ2-1, with TRBD2 as a possible D gene (6 bases). V was pared by 3 bases and J by 8 bases, with 17 bases between. Germline V gene data show CDR1 as SEHNR and CDR2 as FQNEAQ (reference sequence). The CDR3 sequence is 15 residues long. CDR3 DNA sequence: TGTGCCAGCAGCTTCGGTAGCGGTGGGTGGGATGAGCAGTTCTTC. This gives the protein CASSFGSGGWDEQFF.